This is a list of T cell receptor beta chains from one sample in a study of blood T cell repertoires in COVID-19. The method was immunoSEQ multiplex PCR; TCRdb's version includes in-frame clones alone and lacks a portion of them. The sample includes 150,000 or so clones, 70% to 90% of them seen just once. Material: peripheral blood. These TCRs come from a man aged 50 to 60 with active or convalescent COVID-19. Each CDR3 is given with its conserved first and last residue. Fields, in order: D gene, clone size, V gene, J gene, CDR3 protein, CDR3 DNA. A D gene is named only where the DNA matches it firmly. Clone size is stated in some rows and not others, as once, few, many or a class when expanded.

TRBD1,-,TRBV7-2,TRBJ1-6,CASSPGTGFNSPLHF,TGTGCCAGCAGCCCTGGGACAGGTTTTAACTCACCCCTCCACTTT
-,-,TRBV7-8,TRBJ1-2,CASSPGGGRFTYGYTF,TGTGCCAGCAGCCCTGGGGGGGGACGCTTTACCTATGGCTACACCTTC
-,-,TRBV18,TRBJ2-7,CASSQGSYYEQYF,TGTGCCAGCTCACAGGGGTCGTACTACGAGCAGTACTTC
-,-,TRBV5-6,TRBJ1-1,CASSLPVGRGSTEAFF,TGTGCCAGCAGCCTACCAGTTGGCCGAGGGAGCACTGAAGCTTTCTTT
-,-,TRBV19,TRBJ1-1,CASSLSYVQNTEAFF,TGTGCCAGTAGTCTGTCCTATGTGCAGAACACTGAAGCTTTCTTT
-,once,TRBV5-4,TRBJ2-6,CASSGGFYSGANVLTF,TGTGCCAGCAGCGGAGGGTTCTACTCTGGGGCCAACGTCCTGACTTTC
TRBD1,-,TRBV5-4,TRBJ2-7,CASSLVNRGLDEQYF,TGTGCCAGCAGCTTGGTTAACAGGGGGCTCGACGAGCAGTACTTC
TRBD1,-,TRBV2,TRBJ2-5,CASSEGQGGVGQETQYF,TGTGCCAGCAGTGAGGGACAGGGGGGAGTTGGGCAAGAGACCCAGTACTTC
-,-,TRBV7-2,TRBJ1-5,CASSSQGTSNQPQHF,TGTGCCAGCAGCTCACAGGGTACGAGCAATCAGCCCCAGCATTTT
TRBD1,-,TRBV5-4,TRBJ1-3,CASSQDDRVNTIYF,TGTGCCAGCAGCCAAGACGACAGGGTAAACACCATATATTTT
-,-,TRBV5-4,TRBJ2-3,CASSLGTESTDTQYF,TGTGCCAGCAGCTTGGGGACAGAAAGCACAGATACGCAGTATTTT
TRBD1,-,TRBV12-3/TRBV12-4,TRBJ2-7,CASSFTGVAVQYF,TGTGCCAGCAGTTTCACAGGGGTCGCGGTGCAGTACTTC
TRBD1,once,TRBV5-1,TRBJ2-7,CASSLEQGANEQYF,TGCGCCAGCAGCTTGGAACAGGGGGCCAACGAGCAGTACTTC
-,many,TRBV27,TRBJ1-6,CASSFRGDGGSPLHF,TGTGCCAGCAGTTTCCGGGGGGACGGGGGTTCACCCCTCCACTTT
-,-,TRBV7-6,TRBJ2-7,CASSLDWGPKEQYF,TGTGCCAGCAGCTTGGACTGGGGTCCCAAAGAGCAGTACTTC
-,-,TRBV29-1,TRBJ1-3,CSPGRRGSGNTIYF,TGCAGCCCAGGTCGGCGGGGCTCTGGAAACACCATATATTTT
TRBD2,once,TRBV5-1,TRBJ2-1,CASSDTGTSSYNEQFF,TGCGCCAGCAGCGATACAGGGACTAGCTCCTACAATGAGCAGTTCTTC
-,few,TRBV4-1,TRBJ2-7,CASSQDTPYEQYF,TGCGCCAGCAGCCAAGATACTCCGTACGAGCAGTACTTC
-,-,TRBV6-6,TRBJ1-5,CASRGPGLENQPQHF,TGTGCCAGCAGGGGACCGGGACTCGAGAATCAGCCCCAGCATTTT
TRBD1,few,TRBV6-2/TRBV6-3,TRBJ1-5,CASSPGVRQGEWVNQPQHF,TGTGCCAGCAGCCCAGGGGTGAGGCAGGGGGAGTGGGTCAATCAGCCCCAGCATTTT